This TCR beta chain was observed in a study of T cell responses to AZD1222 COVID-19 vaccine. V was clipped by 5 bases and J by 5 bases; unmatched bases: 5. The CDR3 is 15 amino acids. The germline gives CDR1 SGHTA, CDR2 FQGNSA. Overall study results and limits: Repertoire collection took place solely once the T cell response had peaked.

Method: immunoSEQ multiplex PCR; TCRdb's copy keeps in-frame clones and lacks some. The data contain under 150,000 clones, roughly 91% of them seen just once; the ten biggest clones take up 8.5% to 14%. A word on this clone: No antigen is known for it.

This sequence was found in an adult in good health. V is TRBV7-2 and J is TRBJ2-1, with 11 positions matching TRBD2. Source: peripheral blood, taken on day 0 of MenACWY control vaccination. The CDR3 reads CASSITSGSHNEQFF. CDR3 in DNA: TGTGCCAGCAGCATAACTAGCGGGAGTCACAATGAGCAGTTCTTC.